These 32 T cell receptor beta chains were sequenced from one sample in a study of blood T cell repertoires in COVID-19. Sequencing used immunoSEQ multiplex PCR; TCRdb keeps in-frame clones, though not all of them. Of about 230,000 clones listed, more than 65% were seen once; the top ten hold about 2.3%. Sequencing was performed on peripheral blood. The receptors here all came from a man aged 35 to 55 who had recovered from COVID-19.

The gene calls are TRBV11-2 and TRBJ2-7, with TRBD2 identical over 9 bases. Per the germline V gene, CDR1 is SGHAT and CDR2 is FQNNGV. CDR3 length equals 16 residues. The trim removed 0 bases at V and 6 bases at J, leaving 9 bases unmatched. CDR3 DNA: TGTGCCAGCAGCTTAGATGTGCGCGGGGGGGCCTCCGAGCAGTACTTC. Protein sequence: CASSLDVRGGASEQYF. Complete variable domain (other parts from reference TRBV11-2 and TRBJ2-7): EAGVAQSPRYKIIEKRQSVAFWCNPISGHATLYWYQQILGQGPKLLIQFQNNGVVDDSQLPKDRFSAERLKGVDSTLKIQPAKLEDSAVYLCASSLDVRGGASEQYFGPGTRLTVT.

The chain links TRBV7-9 to TRBJ1-5; possible D gene TRBD1, 5 bases. CDR1 and CDR2 from the germline V gene are SEHNR and FQNEAQ (reference sequence). Trimming removed 1 base from V and 2 bases from J, with 15 bases in between. This CDR3 spans 17 amino acids. CDR3 bases: TGTGCCAGCAGCTTAGTTTATTTAGGGACTGGCAATCAGCCCCAGCATTTT. Protein product: CASSLVYLGTGNQPQHF. The full variable domain, in which reference TRBV7-9 and TRBJ1-5 provide the parts outside the CDR3, is DTGVSQNPRHKITKRGQNVTFRCDPISEHNRLYWYRQTLGQGPEFLTYFQNEAQLEKSRLLSDRFSAERPKGSFSTLEIQRTEQGDSAMYLCASSLVYLGTGNQPQHFGDGTRLSIL.

The CDR3 DNA sequence: TGTGCCAGCAGCTTAGGACAGACTAGCGGGGACATCACAGATACGCAGTATTTT. Amino acid sequence: CASSLGQTSGDITDTQYF. This chain connects TRBV11-3 to TRBJ2-3, with 11 bases aligning to TRBD2. With V trimmed by 1 base and J by 2 bases, 8 bases remained unmatched. The CDR3 is 18 amino acids. Per the germline V gene, CDR1 is SGHNT and CDR2 is YENEEA.

The sample holds one count of this clone. The chain is built from TRBV4-3 and TRBJ2-2, with 10 positions matching TRBD2. Trimming at V came to 2 bases and at J to 4 bases, leaving 7 bases not matched to a gene. Germline CDR1 LGHNA, CDR2 YSLEER. This CDR3 contains 17 residues. The CDR3 is CASSQPLAGSGTGELFF. DNA of the CDR3: TGCGCCAGCAGCCAACCACTAGCGGGATCGGGCACCGGGGAGCTGTTTTTT.

The V gene is TRBV10-3, the J gene TRBJ1-5; D might be TRBD1 (5 bases). The V end lost 3 bases, the J end lost 13 bases, and 19 bases lay between the germline ends. The CDR3 is made up of 14 amino acids. Per germline, CDR1 ENHRY and CDR2 SYGVKD. CDR3 sequence reads: CAISERGSDSGQHF. The CDR3 region has the DNA TGTGCCATCAGTGAACGGGGGTCTGATAGTGGGCAGCATTTT.

This chain connects TRBV6-5 to TRBJ2-3; tentative D call: TRBD2 (6 bases). The germline V gene has CDR1 MNHEY and CDR2 SVGAGI. V shed 2 bases and J shed 2 bases, with 14 bases lying between them. The CDR3 consists of 16 residues. CDR3 sequence: CASSYLLAPDTDTQYF. In DNA form, the CDR3 reads TGTGCCAGCAGTTACCTGCTAGCGCCGGACACAGATACGCAGTATTTT.

The table lists this clone with a count of one. The rearrangement joins TRBV6-5 to TRBJ2-7, with 7 bases fitting TRBD2. V shed 7 bases and J 1 base; nucleotides not matched to a gene: 10. Germline lookup yields CDR1 MNHEY and CDR2 SVGAGI. CDR3 length: 15 residues. As DNA, the CDR3 is TGTGCCAGCACCGCCACGGGGGGTGAGTCCTACGAGCAGTACTTC. This sequence encodes CASTATGGESYEQYF.

The chain carries TRBV7-9 and TRBJ2-7; possible D gene TRBD2, 5 bases. Trimming removed 3 bases from V and 2 bases from J, with 8 bases in between. Germline V gene lookup returns CDR1 SEHNR and CDR2 FQNEAQ (reference sequence). CDR3 length: 13 amino acids. The CDR3 nucleotides read TGTGCCAGCAGCTTCGGGGATACCTACGAGCAGTACTTC. It is translated as CASSFGDTYEQYF.

The J gene is TRBJ1-6, the V gene TRBV2; perhaps TRBD1 as D (5 bases). Trimming left V 3 bases short and J 8 bases short, with 11 bases between. The CDR3 is made up of 14 amino acids. Germline CDR1 and CDR2: SNHLY and FYNNEI. The DNA for the CDR3 is TGTGCCAGCAGTGAGCAGGGTGTAGATTCACCCCTCCACTTT. Translated: CASSEQGVDSPLHF.

This sequence joins TRBV13 and TRBJ2-4; 12 nucleotides agree with TRBD2. Per the germline V gene, CDR1 is PRHDT and CDR2 is FYEKMQ (reference sequence). After removal of 4 bases from V and 7 bases from J, the junction contained 2 bases not matched to a gene. This CDR3 comprises 14 residues. The CDR3 is CASSSGTSGNIQYF. The CDR3 DNA follows: TGTGCCAGCAGCTCGGGGACTAGCGGGAACATTCAGTACTTC.

The chain combines TRBV5-5 with TRBJ2-2, with 10 bases that match TRBD1. This CDR3 has 18 amino acids. V was clipped by 0 bases and J by 3 bases; unmatched bases: 8. Germline V lookup: CDR1 SGHKS, CDR2 YYEKEE (reference sequence). The CDR3 DNA reads TGTGCCAGCAGCTTGGATCGGGACAGGGGTTTATACACCGGGGAGCTGTTTTTT. This codes for CASSLDRDRGLYTGELFF.

J is TRBJ2-5 and V is TRBV2; possibly TRBD1 for D (5 bases). Germline CDR1 SNHLY, CDR2 FYNNEI. V lost 0 bases and J lost 1, with 9 bases in between. The CDR3 length is 15 residues. The CDR3 DNA reads as TGTGCCAGCAGTGAAGCCTGGCAGGGCCAAGAGACCCAGTACTTC. Translation: CASSEAWQGQETQYF.

The V and J genes are TRBV2 and TRBJ1-4; D ambiguous. CDR3 length: 14 amino acids. Looked up from germline, CDR1 is SNHLY and CDR2 is FYNNEI. The ends were cut back, 2 bases at V and 8 bases at J, with 12 bases in the middle. The CDR3 loop reads CASSELLDGEKLFF. The CDR3 DNA reads TGTGCCAGCAGTGAATTGCTAGACGGCGAAAAACTGTTTTTT.

The gene calls are TRBV19 and TRBJ1-4; D call uncertain. The germline V gene encodes CDR1 LNHDA and CDR2 SQIVND (reference sequence). This CDR3 has 15 residues. With 5 bases removed from V and 2 bases from J, the gap between germline ends came to 12 bases. DNA for the CDR3: TGTGCCAGTAGTGTCCGAGGGAAGACTAATGAAAAACTGTTTTTT. Translated, it gives CASSVRGKTNEKLFF.

The V and J genes are TRBV12-5 and TRBJ1-1; 8 nucleotides line up with TRBD1. Germline assignment: CDR1 LGHNT and CDR2 FRNRAP. The CDR3 length is 13 residues. J lost 4 bases, V lost 6 bases, and 4 bases had no gene match. The DNA for the CDR3 is TGTGCTAGTGGGCGAGACAGGGGCACTGAAGCTTTCTTT. Translating gives CASGRDRGTEAFF.

This chain connects TRBV6-1 to TRBJ1-2; no definite D call. Germline CDR1 reads MNHNS; CDR2 reads SASEGT. V was shortened by 3 bases and J by 4 bases, with 6 bases between the two germline ends. This CDR3 spans 12 amino acids. CDR3 nucleotides: TGTGCCAGCAGTGAGGTCGGCTATGGCTACACCTTC. Translating gives CASSEVGYGYTF.

The V gene is TRBV6-2 or TRBV6-3, the J gene TRBJ2-3; no clear D gene. This CDR3 has 15 residues. The V gene lost 2 bases and the J gene lost 0 bases, with 9 bases spanning the gap. CDR1 and CDR2 (germline): MNHEY, SVGEGT. The CDR3 protein is CASSYRGTSTDTQYF. The CDR3 nucleotides are TGTGCCAGCAGTTACCGCGGCACTAGCACAGATACGCAGTATTTT.

V usage is TRBV7-2 and J usage is TRBJ2-7; 7 bases fit TRBD1. V lost 4 bases to trimming and J lost 0 bases; unmatched junction nucleotides: 3. Germline loops: CDR1 SGHTA, CDR2 FQGNSA. This CDR3 is 14 amino acids long. CDR3 nucleotide sequence: TGTGCCAGCAGCTCGTGGGACAGCTCCTACGAGCAGTACTTC. This translates into CASSSWDSSYEQYF.

The chain carries TRBV6-2 or TRBV6-3 and TRBJ2-5, with D perhaps matching TRBD2 (6 bases). V was pared by 6 bases and J by 9 bases, with 17 bases between. CDR3 length: 13 residues. CDR1 is MNHEY, CDR2 SVGEGT, per germline. The CDR3 bases are TGTGCCAGCAGCGACGAGGGGCGCGGGGCCCAGTACTTC. Its translation is CASSDEGRGAQYF.

The J gene is TRBJ1-2, the V gene TRBV5-1; 10 bases map to TRBD1. Looked up from germline, CDR1 is SGHRS and CDR2 is YFSETQ. The CDR3 has 16 residues. Unmatched junction bases numbered 15, after V lost 3 bases and J lost 10 bases. Written as DNA, the CDR3 is TGCGCCAGCAGCTCCACCCCCCTGACAGGGGGCGCGTACTACACCTTC. Its protein product is CASSSTPLTGGAYYTF.

The V call is TRBV29-1, the J call TRBJ1-1; 7 bases agree with TRBD1. V was pared by 4 bases and J by 4 bases, with 12 bases of the junction left unmatched. This CDR3 has 15 amino acids. Germline V gene data show CDR1 as SQVTM and CDR2 as ANQGSEA. The CDR3 coding sequence is TGCAGCGTTGCCGGGACAGTACGTTTGGGCACTGAAGCTTTCTTT. Translated: CSVAGTVRLGTEAFF.

The sample holds one count of this clone. The gene calls are TRBV9 and TRBJ2-1; TRBD2 aligns across 8 bases. V dropped 4 bases and J dropped 4; count of bases not matched to a gene: 10. The CDR3 is made up of 16 amino acids. Germline CDR1 is SGDLS and CDR2 is YYNGEE. CDR3 coding DNA: TGTGCCAGCAGCAAAGGGGCCGGGAGGGAATACAATGAGCAGTTCTTC. Protein sequence: CASSKGAGREYNEQFF.

This clone was counted only a few times. The chain uses TRBV10-3 and TRBJ2-1; TRBD2 aligns across 12 bases. The ends lost 0 bases at V and 5 bases at J; junction bases unmatched: 5. There are 17 residues in the CDR3. Germline V gene sequence: CDR1 ENHRY, CDR2 SYGVKD. The CDR3 spells CAISESGLAGYDNEQFF. The DNA for the CDR3 is TGTGCCATCAGTGAGTCAGGACTAGCGGGATATGACAATGAGCAGTTCTTC.

The chain employs TRBV9 and TRBJ2-2; 10 nucleotides line up with TRBD1. This CDR3 contains 15 residues. Looked up from germline, CDR1 is SGDLS and CDR2 is YYNGEE. Trimming took 4 bases from V and 6 from J; bases not matched to a gene: 6. For the CDR3, the DNA is TGTGCCAGCAGCAACCGGGACAGGGGCCCCGGGGAGCTGTTTTTT. Translated: CASSNRDRGPGELFF.

This chain uses TRBV21-1 with TRBJ2-3; no check of the table's D call, TRBD2, against the DNA was made. TRBV21-1 is a known pseudogene. The CDR3 extends over 14 amino acids. CDR3 nucleotides: TGTGCCAGCAGCCCTAAGACTAGCACAGATACGCAGTATTTT. This translates into CASSPKTSTDTQYF.

A note on this clone: The limits of the CDR3 on the DNA are not certain, so only TCRdb's listed CDR3 is given. The J gene is TRBJ2-3, the V gene TRBV21-1; TRBD2 was called by the table and not checked on the DNA. TRBV21-1 is tagged as a pseudogene. The CDR3 is 16 residues long, ends included. The chain's CDR3 is CASTEEVGEGTDTQYF.

This chain joins TRBV6-5 and TRBJ1-3; 10 bases are a match to TRBD1. Germline V gives CDR1 MNHEY, CDR2 SVGAGI. V lost 6 bases to trimming and J lost 8 bases; unmatched junction nucleotides: 7. The length of the CDR3 is 14 residues. The chain's CDR3 is CASSLDRGTDTIYF. CDR3 coding DNA: TGTGCCAGCAGCCTGGACAGGGGGACTGACACCATATATTTT.

The chain employs TRBV27 and TRBJ2-6; D gene unclear. The CDR3 loop spans 14 amino acids. Germline lookup yields CDR1 MNHEY and CDR2 SMNVEV (reference sequence). V was pared by 3 bases and J by 0 bases, with 3 bases between. CDR3 protein: CASSLASGANVLTF. DNA of the CDR3: TGTGCCAGCAGTTTGGCCTCTGGGGCCAACGTCCTGACTTTC.

The CDR3: CASSQSAGGPNTGELFF. CDR3 nucleotides: TGTGCCAGCTCCCAATCAGCGGGGGGACCGAACACCGGGGAGCTGTTTTTT. The V call is TRBV18, the J call TRBJ2-2; 9 bases line up with TRBD2. The CDR3 spans 17 residues. V was clipped by 6 bases and J by 0 bases; unmatched bases: 8. Per the germline V gene, CDR1 is KGHSH and CDR2 is LQKENI.

This sequence joins TRBV18 and TRBJ1-1; 8 bases align to TRBD1. The length of the CDR3 is 15 residues. V dropped 2 bases and J dropped 6; count of bases not matched to a gene: 8. The germline CDR1 and CDR2 sequences are KGHSH and LQKENI. The CDR3 sequence is CASSPSTGDLAEAFF. The CDR3 DNA is TGTGCCAGCTCACCATCGACAGGGGACCTTGCTGAAGCTTTCTTT. The full variable domain, with the rest looked up from reference TRBV18 and TRBJ1-1, is NAGVMQNPRHLVRRRGQEARLRCSPMKGHSHVYWYRQLPEEGLKFMVYLQKENIIDESGMPKERFSAEFPKEGPSILRIQQVVRGDSAAYFCASSPSTGDLAEAFFGQGTRLTVV.

V gene TRBV4-3 combines with J gene TRBJ2-1; a possible D gene is TRBD1 (6 bases). V was shortened by 4 bases and J by 4 bases, with 11 bases between the two germline ends. CDR1 LGHNA and CDR2 YSLEER come from the germline V gene. This CDR3 contains 14 residues. Here the CDR3 reads CASSPQRGYNEQFF. CDR3 nucleotides: TGCGCCAGCAGCCCCCAGAGGGGGTACAATGAGCAGTTCTTC.

J is TRBJ2-1 and V is TRBV5-6; 12 bases are a match to TRBD2. V shed 3 bases and J 2 bases; nucleotides not matched to a gene: 12. CDR3 length: 19 amino acids. CDR1 is SGHDT and CDR2 is YYEEEE in the germline V gene. The CDR3 bases are TGTGCCAGCAGCTCGACTAGCGGGAGAGTCTTGAGGACCTACAATGAGCAGTTCTTC. Residues: CASSSTSGRVLRTYNEQFF.